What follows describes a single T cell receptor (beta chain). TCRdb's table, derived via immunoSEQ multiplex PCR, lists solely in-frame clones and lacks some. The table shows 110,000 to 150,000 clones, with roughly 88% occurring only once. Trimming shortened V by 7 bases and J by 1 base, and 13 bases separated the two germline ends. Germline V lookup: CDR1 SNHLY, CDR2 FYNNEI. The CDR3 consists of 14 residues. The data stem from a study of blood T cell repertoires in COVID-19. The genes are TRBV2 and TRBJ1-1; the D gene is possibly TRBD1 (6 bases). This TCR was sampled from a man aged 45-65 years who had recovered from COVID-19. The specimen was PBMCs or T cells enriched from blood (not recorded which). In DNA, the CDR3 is TGTGCCAGCACCCAGGGGCACACGAACACTGAAGCTTTCTTT. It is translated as CASTQGHTNTEAFF. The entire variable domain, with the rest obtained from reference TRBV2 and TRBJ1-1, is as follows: EPEVTQTPSHQVTQMGQEVILRCVPISNHLYFYWYRQILGQKVEFLVSFYNNEISEKSEIFDDQFSVERPDGSNFTLKIRSTKLEDSAMYFCASTQGHTNTEAFFGQGTRLTVV.